This TCR beta chain was found in a study of CD8 T cells in ankylosing spondylitis. Study-level points and caveats: Blood from ankylosing spondylitis patients appeared to carry a characteristic roughly 8-variant TCR beta motif. A subset of motif variants has previously been described in the synovial fluid and blood of reactive arthritis.

TCRdb reprocessed the 5' RACE reads via MiXCR and lists one record per CDR3 protein. The sample yields 200,000 or so distinct CDR3 sequences, 10% to 15% seen once. The table lists this clonotype with a few counts. Antigen unknown. Germline lookup yields CDR1 SQVTM and CDR2 ANQGSEA. The CDR3 consists of 13 residues. V lost 4 bases and J 1 base, leaving 10 bases between the germline ends. Sample: blood, either unsorted or a sorted T cell fraction (not recorded which). This rearrangement joins TRBV29-1 to TRBJ2-5; weak D call: TRBD1 (5 bases). This TCR was sampled from a female donor with ankylosing spondylitis or in good health (not recorded which). The DNA for the CDR3 is TGCAGCGTTGGTAGACAGACCCAAGAGACCCAGTACTTC. Translating it yields CSVGRQTQETQYF.